These 27 T cell receptor beta chains originate from one sample sequenced in a study of T cell responses to AZD1222 COVID-19 vaccine. Some clones are missing from TCRdb's copy, which holds only in-frame ones; the method was immunoSEQ multiplex PCR. The data show 75,000 to 100,000 clones, about 86% seen once. Sequenced here: peripheral blood, sampled on day 0 of AZD1222 vaccination. All receptors come from an adult in good health.

This chain joins TRBV19 and TRBJ1-2; maybe TRBD1 (5 bases). V was clipped by 5 bases and J by 4 bases, with 14 bases between them. The germline V gene has CDR1 LNHDA and CDR2 SQIVND (reference sequence). The CDR3 is made up of 14 amino acids. For the CDR3, the DNA is TGTGCCAGTAGTTCGCGACTAGGGGTCTATGGCTACACCTTC. This gives the protein CASSSRLGVYGYTF. Using reference TRBV19 and TRBJ1-2 for the parts outside the CDR3, the full variable domain is DGGITQSPKYLFRKEGQNVTLSCEQNLNHDAMYWYRQDPGQGLRLIYYSQIVNDFQKGDIAEGYSVSREKKESFPLTVTSAQKNPTAFYLCASSSRLGVYGYTFGSGTRLTVV.

The DNA of the CDR3 is TGTGCCAGCAGTTTTAGCACTGAAGCTTTCTTT. It is translated as CASSFSTEAFF. The rearrangement joins TRBV12-3 or TRBV12-4 to TRBJ1-1; D ambiguous. The CDR3 runs to 11 residues. Between the trimmed V and J ends, which lost 3 bases and 4 bases, there was a span of 3 bases.

This chain joins TRBV10-3 and TRBJ1-1, with 11 bases identical to TRBD1. Germline lookup yields CDR1 ENHRY and CDR2 SYGVKD. Germline trimming cut 7 bases from V and 5 bases from J; bases unmatched to any gene: 6. This CDR3 region has 14 residues. In nucleotides, the CDR3 is TGTGCCATCATAGGGGGACAGGGGGGAACTGAAGCTTTCTTT. Its translation: CAIIGGQGGTEAFF.

Here the CDR3 DNA reads TGTGCCAGCAGTGAGGGACTAGCGGGAGTGGGCTACGAGCAGTACTTC. Translation gives CASSEGLAGVGYEQYF. V usage is TRBV6-1 and J usage is TRBJ2-7, with TRBD2 matching over 14 bases. In germline, CDR1 is MNHNS, CDR2 SASEGT. The CDR3 is 16 residues long. V was clipped by 3 bases and J by 3 bases; unmatched bases: 4.

This chain connects TRBV27 to TRBJ2-5; 7 positions agree with TRBD1. CDR3 size: 15 residues. Germline-derived CDR1 and CDR2 are MNHEY and SMNVEV (reference sequence). V shed 5 bases, J shed 5 bases, and the junction held 11 bases outside the gene matches. The CDR3 sequence is CASSPTLGQAETQYF. As DNA, the CDR3 is TGTGCCAGCAGTCCCACGCTCGGACAGGCGGAGACCCAGTACTTC.

This chain uses TRBV5-1 with TRBJ2-1, with 10 bases identical to TRBD1. The CDR3 loop spans 15 amino acids. The germline CDR1 and CDR2 sequences are SGHRS and YFSETQ. With 4 bases clipped from V and 4 bases from J, the junction kept 5 bases outside the gene matches. CDR3 sequence: CASSKGQGRYNEQFF. CDR3 DNA: TGCGCCAGCAGCAAGGGACAGGGGAGGTACAATGAGCAGTTCTTC.

V gene TRBV9 combines with J gene TRBJ1-5, with 7 bases fitting TRBD1. The CDR3 runs to 15 residues. V was clipped by 0 bases and J by 4 bases; unmatched bases: 4. The germline V gene has CDR1 SGDLS and CDR2 YYNGEE. In nucleotides, the CDR3 is TGTGCCAGCAGCGTAGATACAGGGGCTAATCAGCCCCAGCATTTT. This sequence encodes CASSVDTGANQPQHF.

CDR3 sequence: CASSLGTGNQPQHF. The CDR3 DNA is TGTGCCAGCTCGCTGGGGACAGGGAATCAGCCCCAGCATTTT. The gene calls are TRBV18 and TRBJ1-5, with 9 bases that match TRBD1. Germline-derived CDR1 and CDR2 are KGHSH and LQKENI. V lost 6 bases and J lost 4; bases outside the gene matches: 4. The CDR3 loop spans 14 amino acids.

The chain has TRBV15 and TRBJ1-2, with 10 bases lining up with TRBD1. CDR3 length equals 15 residues. With V trimmed by 9 bases and J by 0 bases, 7 bases remained unmatched. Germline values: CDR1 LNHNV, CDR2 YYDKDF (reference sequence). The DNA of the CDR3 is TGTGCCACGCGGCCCGGGACAGGGGCTAACTATGGCTACACCTTC. The encoded protein is CATRPGTGANYGYTF.

The V call is TRBV7-6, the J call TRBJ2-7; the D gene is possibly TRBD1 (5 bases). The V gene lost 2 bases and the J gene lost 3 bases, with 14 bases spanning the gap. Germline loops: CDR1 SGHVS, CDR2 FNYEAQ. This CDR3 has 15 amino acids. In nucleotides, the CDR3 is TGTGCCAGCAGCTTAATGTCTACAGGAAGCTACGAGCAGTACTTC. It translates to CASSLMSTGSYEQYF.

This chain connects TRBV7-8 to TRBJ2-1; no definite D call. Germline CDR1 SGHVS, CDR2 FQNEAQ. This CDR3 contains 11 residues. V was shortened by 7 bases and J by 10 bases, with 11 bases between the two germline ends. This CDR3 is CASTGGSEQFF. DNA for the CDR3: TGTGCCAGCACTGGTGGAAGCGAGCAGTTCTTC.

The V call is TRBV6-5, the J call TRBJ2-6; D gene uncertain. The CDR3 is 16 amino acids. Trimming removed 2 bases from V and 1 base from J, with 9 bases in between. The V gene's germline CDR1 is MNHEY and CDR2 SVGAGI. The chain's CDR3 is CASSYASASGANVLTF. The CDR3, as DNA: TGTGCCAGCAGTTACGCCTCAGCATCTGGGGCCAACGTCCTGACTTTC.

This chain links TRBV30 with TRBJ2-5, with 7 bases lining up with TRBD2. Trimming cost V 7 bases and J 5 bases; bases outside gene matches: 7. The CDR3 has 12 amino acids. From germline, CDR1 is GTSNPN and CDR2 SVGIG (reference sequence). CDR3 amino acids: CASAGVRETQYF. In DNA, the CDR3 is TGTGCCTCGGCGGGAGTCCGGGAGACCCAGTACTTC. The variable domain in full, completed from reference TRBV30 and TRBJ2-5, reads SQTIHQWPATLVQPVGSPLSLECTVEGTSNPNLYWYRQAAGRGLQLLFYSVGIGQISSEVPQNLSASRPQDRQFILSSKKLLLSDSGFYLCASAGVRETQYFGPGTRLLVL.

The chain carries TRBV7-2 and TRBJ2-3; TRBD1 matches 11 bases. Germline V gives CDR1 SGHTA, CDR2 FQGNSA. The CDR3 runs 15 residues. V lost 5 bases and J lost 4; bases outside the gene matches: 5. The chain's CDR3 is CASSPRTGGADTQYF. The CDR3 nucleotides are TGTGCCAGCAGCCCTAGGACAGGGGGCGCAGATACGCAGTATTTT.

The chain uses TRBV7-9 and TRBJ2-3; 11 bases agree with TRBD2. The CDR3 has 16 amino acids. Germline V lookup: CDR1 SEHNR, CDR2 FQNEAQ (reference sequence). V was pared by 1 base and J by 0 bases, with 0 bases of the junction left unmatched. DNA for the CDR3: TGTGCCAGCAGCTTAGGACTAGCGGGGAGCACAGATACGCAGTATTTT. Protein: CASSLGLAGSTDTQYF.

This clone came up a few times. This chain links TRBV7-2 with TRBJ2-5; 7 bases line up with TRBD1. V lost 5 bases and J lost 5; bases outside the gene matches: 8. Germline V gives CDR1 SGHTA, CDR2 FQGNSA. The CDR3 runs 14 residues. The CDR3 DNA reads TGTGCCAGCAGCAGAGAAGGGGGCCGGGAGACCCAGTACTTC. As protein: CASSREGGRETQYF.

The rearrangement uses TRBV27 and TRBJ1-2; D gene uncertain. V lost 8 bases to trimming and J lost 1 base, with 14 bases between them. The CDR3 sequence is 14 residues long. CDR1 and CDR2 from the germline V gene are MNHEY and SMNVEV (reference sequence). CDR3 sequence (DNA): TGTGCCAGCCGGCCCTATTCAGTTAACTATGGCTACACCTTC. This gives the protein CASRPYSVNYGYTF.

The gene calls are TRBV5-6 and TRBJ1-1; 7 nucleotides line up with TRBD1. Per germline, CDR1 SGHDT and CDR2 YYEEEE. Losses at the gene ends were 2 bases for V and 10 bases for J; bases not matched to a gene: 5. The CDR3 extends over 12 amino acids. CDR3 residues: CASSFGQGVAFF. The CDR3 DNA reads TGTGCCAGCAGCTTCGGGCAGGGGGTAGCTTTCTTT. The whole variable domain, filled in from reference TRBV5-6 and TRBJ1-1, reads DAGVTQSPTHLIKTRGQQVTLRCSPKSGHDTVSWYQQALGQGPQFIFQYYEEEERQRGNFPDRFSGHQFPNYSSELNVNALLLGDSALYLCASSFGQGVAFFGQGTRLTVV.

The chain has TRBV2 and TRBJ1-1; D unclear. Germline values: CDR1 SNHLY, CDR2 FYNNEI. Trimming shortened V by 4 bases and J by 2 bases, and 11 bases separated the two germline ends. This CDR3 has 14 residues. CDR3 amino acids: CASSVRQSNTEAFF. In DNA, the CDR3 is TGTGCCAGCAGTGTCAGGCAGTCAAACACTGAAGCTTTCTTT.

The V call is TRBV23-1, the J call TRBJ1-6, with D unclear. TRBV23-1 is assigned to the ORF class and has an uncertain function. The CDR3 sequence is 17 residues long. Trimming removed 0 bases at V and 0 bases at J, with 9 bases between. The CDR3 sequence is CASSQSGEHSYNSPLHF. CDR3 nucleotide sequence: TGCGCCAGCAGTCAATCGGGAGAACACTCCTATAATTCACCCCTCCACTTT.

V gene TRBV6-2 or TRBV6-3 combines with J gene TRBJ1-5; D not resolved. Germline CDR1 reads MNHEY; CDR2 reads SVGEGT. With 2 bases removed from V and 0 bases from J, the gap between germline ends came to 8 bases. This CDR3 comprises 15 residues. This CDR3 is CASSYPGLSNQPQHF. The CDR3 DNA reads TGTGCCAGCAGTTACCCCGGACTTAGCAATCAGCCCCAGCATTTT.

This clone was found once. This sequence joins TRBV27 and TRBJ1-1; 7 bases fit TRBD1. After removal of 4 bases from V and 4 bases from J, the junction contained 9 bases not matched to a gene. There are 15 residues in the CDR3. Germline CDR1 MNHEY, CDR2 SMNVEV (reference sequence). CDR3 sequence: CASSYTTGTFTEAFF. CDR3 in DNA: TGTGCCAGCAGTTACACGACAGGGACGTTCACTGAAGCTTTCTTT.

The genes are TRBV15 and TRBJ2-7, with D perhaps matching TRBD2 (5 bases). V shed 3 bases and J shed 4 bases, with 10 bases lying between them. CDR1 and CDR2 from the germline V gene are LNHNV and YYDKDF (reference sequence). The CDR3 extends over 13 amino acids. In DNA form, the CDR3 reads TGTGCCACCAGCAGCGGGGAACTATACGAGCAGTACTTC. This codes for CATSSGELYEQYF.

The chain is built from TRBV7-9 and TRBJ1-4; 8 positions match TRBD1. The CDR3 loop spans 15 amino acids. Per germline, CDR1 SEHNR and CDR2 FQNEAQ (reference sequence). Losses at the gene ends were 1 base for V and 7 bases for J; bases not matched to a gene: 5. The CDR3 DNA reads as TGTGCCAGCAGCTTAGTCCCAGGGGGCAGTGAAAAACTGTTTTTT. This gives the protein CASSLVPGGSEKLFF.

The V and J genes are TRBV11-3 and TRBJ2-7; D ambiguous. The V end lost 5 bases, the J end lost 3 bases, and 17 bases lay between the germline ends. Germline CDR1 and CDR2: SGHNT and YENEEA. The CDR3 length is 15 residues. The CDR3: CASSLGRLPYYEQYF. The CDR3 region has the DNA TGTGCCAGCAGCCTCGGACGGCTACCCTACTACGAGCAGTACTTC.

The V call is TRBV7-2, the J call TRBJ1-3, with 7 bases matching TRBD1. This CDR3 region has 14 residues. Germline CDR1 reads SGHTA; CDR2 reads FQGNSA. The J segment lost 2 bases and the V segment lost 5 bases, leaving 3 bases of the junction unmatched. The CDR3 loop reads CASSTGVTGNTIYF. The DNA of the CDR3 is TGTGCCAGCAGCACAGGGGTCACTGGAAACACCATATATTTT.

This clone was detected only a few times. The rearrangement links TRBV6-1 to TRBJ2-3; TRBD2 agrees at 10 bases. The V segment lost 2 bases and the J segment 4 bases; nucleotides outside the gene matches: 6. CDR3 length equals 16 residues. Germline CDR1 and CDR2: MNHNS and SASEGT. Written as DNA, the CDR3 is TGTGCCAGCAGTGAAAGGTTAGCGGGGGGTCCAGATACGCAGTATTTT. Its protein is CASSERLAGGPDTQYF.